This T cell receptor (beta chain) comes out of a study of cytomegalovirus exposure and HLA in healthy donors. Germline V gene data show CDR1 as MDHEN and CDR2 as SYDVKM. There are 15 residues in the CDR3. Trimming left V 10 bases short and J 2 bases short, with 21 bases between. Notes on this clone: What it recognizes is unknown.

60 Vbeta and 13 Jbeta primers were used in PCR. Sequenced by immunoSEQ multiplex PCR; TCRdb stores in-frame clones only, minus some. The table lists around 100,000 clones, over 65% of them singletons, with more than 4.5% in the top ten. Study-wide results and caveats: Among CMV-associated TCR beta chains, most appeared HLA-restricted in a later analysis. Listed as cytomegalovirus-associated were 150 to 200 TCR beta chains. Later genetic work tied a missense DCLRE1C variant to beta-chain V and J trimming. What a later analysis showed was that several of the most significant clusters appeared linked to common viral pathogens.

This TCR came from a female donor in good health and CMV-seropositive. This chain joins TRBV28 and TRBJ2-7; D is perhaps TRBD2 (5 bases). Input material: PBMCs. This CDR3 is CATSSGSARPYEQYF. For the CDR3, the DNA is TGTGCCACCTCATCGGGTAGCGCTCGCCCCTACGAGCAGTACTTC.